The rows below give T cell receptor beta chains drawn from one sample of a study of shared clonotypes between healthy human individuals. Profiling relied on immunoSEQ multiplex PCR, and the TCRdb table lists in-frame clones only, not all of them. The sample holds over 2 million clones, around 96% seen once. The sequencing sample was made of naive CD8+ T cells sorted from blood. Source of these receptors: a man in his late teens or twenties in good health. Each CDR3 is given with its conserved first and last residue. The order of the fields is V gene, D gene, J gene, CDR3 protein, CDR3 DNA. The D gene is left open where the match is weak.

TRBV7-9	TRBD1	TRBJ2-7	CASSNRGSYEQYF	TGTGCCAGCTCAAACAGGGGCTCCTACGAGCAGTACTTC
TRBV29-1	TRBD1	TRBJ2-7	CSVESPTGVTYEQYF	TGCAGCGTTGAATCTCCGACAGGGGTGACCTACGAGCAGTACTTC
TRBV11-2	TRBD1	TRBJ2-4	CASSFGRAGGNNIQYF	TGTGCCAGCAGCTTTGGTAGGGCAGGGGGTAACAACATTCAGTACTTC
TRBV4-1	-	TRBJ1-3	CASSQEGVSGNTIYF	TGCGCCAGCAGCCAAGAAGGTGTTTCGGGAAACACCATATATTTT
TRBV27	-	TRBJ2-2	CASSLSRAGELFF	TGTGCCAGCAGTTTATCCAGGGCCGGGGAGCTGTTTTTT
TRBV6-4	-	TRBJ2-4	CASSDTFPGHPLAKNIQYF	TGTGCCAGCAGTGACACATTCCCGGGACACCCTCTAGCCAAAAACATTCAGTACTTC
TRBV7-9	-	TRBJ2-1	CASSLVGHEQFF	TGTGCCAGCAGCTTAGTAGGTCATGAGCAGTTCTTC
TRBV7-9	TRBD1	TRBJ1-5	CASSLTGGQPQHF	TGTGCCAGCAGCTTGACAGGGGGACAGCCCCAGCATTTT
TRBV4-1	-	TRBJ2-7	CASSLTPPNLYEQYF	TGCGCCAGCAGCCTCACCCCCCCCAACCTCTACGAGCAGTACTTC
TRBV2	TRBD1	TRBJ2-7	CASSPGQGTYEQYF	TGTGCCAGCAGCCCCGGACAGGGAACCTACGAGCAGTACTTC
TRBV7-9	-	TRBJ1-6	CASSARADLNSPLHF	TGTGCCAGCAGTGCGAGGGCAGACTTAAATTCACCCCTCCACTTT
TRBV9	-	TRBJ1-4	CASSVSGLTNEKLFF	TGTGCCAGCAGCGTTTCAGGGTTGACTAATGAAAAACTGTTTTTT
TRBV6-5	-	TRBJ1-1	CASSYSKGRGTEAFF	TGTGCCAGCAGTTACTCGAAAGGCAGGGGAACTGAAGCTTTCTTT
TRBV7-9	TRBD1	TRBJ2-2	CASSLTGGLGAGELFF	TGTGCCAGCAGCTTAACAGGGGGCCTTGGCGCCGGGGAGCTGTTTTTT
TRBV6-5	TRBD1	TRBJ2-1	CASSSPRTGNNEQFF	TGTGCCAGCAGTTCCCCCCGGACAGGGAACAATGAGCAGTTCTTC
TRBV28	-	TRBJ1-1	CASSLSGNTEAFF	TGTGCCAGCAGTTTATCGGGGAACACTGAAGCTTTCTTT